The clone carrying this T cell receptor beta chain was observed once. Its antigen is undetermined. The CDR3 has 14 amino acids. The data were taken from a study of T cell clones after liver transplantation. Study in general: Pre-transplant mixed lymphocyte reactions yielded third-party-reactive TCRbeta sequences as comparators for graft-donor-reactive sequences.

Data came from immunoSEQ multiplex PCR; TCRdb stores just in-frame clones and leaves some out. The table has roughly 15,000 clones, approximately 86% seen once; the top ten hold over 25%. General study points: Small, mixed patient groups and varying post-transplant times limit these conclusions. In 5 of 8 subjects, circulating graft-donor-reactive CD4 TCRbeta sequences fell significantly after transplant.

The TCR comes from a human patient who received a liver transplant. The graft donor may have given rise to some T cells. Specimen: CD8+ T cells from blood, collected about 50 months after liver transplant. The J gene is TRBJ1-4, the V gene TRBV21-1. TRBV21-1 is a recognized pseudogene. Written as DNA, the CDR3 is TGTGCCAGCAGCGAGGAGAGTTATGAAGAAAAACTGTTTTTT. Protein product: CASSEESYEEKLFF.